The 32 T cell receptor beta chains reported below all come from one sample, sequenced in a study of shared clonotypes between healthy human individuals. Using immunoSEQ multiplex PCR, the repertoire was profiled, and TCRdb retains in-frame clones only, with some absent. The sample includes about 680,000 clones, roughly 73% of them seen just once. Sequencing was done on a sample of memory CD4+ T cells sorted from blood. Regarding subset: CD45RA-negative fraction. The receptors were gathered from a woman aged 25 to 45 in good health.

This chain uses TRBV28 with TRBJ1-2; the D gene is possibly TRBD1 (5 bases). The ends were cut back, 9 bases at V and 0 bases at J, with 20 bases in the middle. Germline-derived CDR1 and CDR2 are MDHEN and SYDVKM. This CDR3 is built from 16 residues. The CDR3 DNA is TGTGCCAGTAACTACCGGGGCCTGCGACCTAACTATGGCTACACCTTC. This gives the protein CASNYRGLRPNYGYTF.

This clone was seen only a few times. The chain employs TRBV27 and TRBJ2-7; maybe TRBD2 (5 bases). Germline-derived CDR1 and CDR2 are MNHEY and SMNVEV (reference sequence). V was pared by 4 bases and J by 0 bases, with 22 bases between. The CDR3 runs to 18 residues. CDR3 nucleotides: TGTGCCAGCAGTTCTGCCGACTTCTTCCCTGGGAGCTCCTACGAGCAGTACTTC. Amino acids: CASSSADFFPGSSYEQYF.

The CDR3 region is CASSFRTSGINEQYF. The CDR3 coding sequence is TGCGCCAGCAGCTTTAGGACTAGCGGGATCAACGAGCAGTACTTC. This chain connects TRBV5-1 to TRBJ2-7; 12 bases fit TRBD2. The CDR3 loop spans 15 amino acids. Germline V gives CDR1 SGHRS, CDR2 YFSETQ. The trim removed 2 bases at V and 5 bases at J, leaving 5 bases unmatched. The complete variable domain, with remaining parts taken from reference TRBV5-1 and TRBJ2-7, reads KAGVTQTPRYLIKTRGQQVTLSCSPISGHRSVSWYQQTPGQGLQFLFEYFSETQRNKGNFPGRFSGRQFSNSRSEMNVSTLELGDSALYLCASSFRTSGINEQYFGPGTRLTVT.

This chain connects TRBV7-2 to TRBJ1-5, with D hard to call. The germline V and J ends were trimmed by 2 bases and 5 bases, with 4 bases remaining between them. Germline V gives CDR1 SGHTA, CDR2 FQGNSA. The CDR3 runs to 12 residues. DNA of the CDR3: TGTGCCAGCAGCTTATTGGATCAGCCCCAGCATTTT. Encoded protein: CASSLLDQPQHF. Variable domain in full (rest from reference TRBV7-2 and TRBJ1-5): GAGVSQSPSNKVTEKGKDVELRCDPISGHTALYWYRQSLGQGLEFLIYFQGNSAPDKSGLPSDRFSAERTGGSVSTLTIQRTQQEDSAVYLCASSLLDQPQHFGDGTRLSIL.

The rearrangement uses TRBV6-5 and TRBJ2-5, with 7 bases fitting TRBD1. The CDR3 has 13 residues. Germline V CDR1 and CDR2: MNHEY, SVGAGI. Losses at the gene ends were 6 bases for V and 6 bases for J; bases not matched to a gene: 7. The CDR3 bases are TGTGCCAGCAGCGCAGACAGGGAGAAGACCCAGTACTTC. Translating gives CASSADREKTQYF.

V usage is TRBV19 and J usage is TRBJ2-7; weak D call: TRBD2 (5 bases). Between the trimmed V and J ends, which lost 4 bases and 0 bases, there was a span of 19 bases. The CDR3 is 17 amino acids. In germline, CDR1 is LNHDA, CDR2 SQIVND (reference sequence). DNA for the CDR3: TGTGCCAGTAGTACCGGACGGGATCCTCAAAGCTCCTACGAGCAGTACTTC. This gives the protein CASSTGRDPQSSYEQYF.

This clone was counted at least ten times. Other DNA sequences within the sample encode an identical CDR3. The chain is built from TRBV28 and TRBJ1-3, with D possibly TRBD1 on 6 matching bases. Germline assignment: CDR1 MDHEN and CDR2 SYDVKM. Trimming stripped 4 bases from V and 0 bases from J, with 10 bases between. The CDR3 has 15 residues. The CDR3 reads CASSSGGSSGNTIYF. For the CDR3, the DNA is TGTGCCAGCAGTTCCGGGGGCAGCTCTGGAAACACCATATATTTT.

The gene calls are TRBV6-1 and TRBJ1-1; TRBD1 agrees at 9 bases. CDR3 size: 15 residues. After removal of 6 bases from V and 4 bases from J, the junction contained 9 bases not matched to a gene. CDR1 is MNHNS, CDR2 SASEGT, per germline. CDR3 protein: CASSLLQGAGTEAFF. CDR3 in DNA: TGTGCCAGCAGCCTACTACAGGGGGCCGGCACTGAAGCTTTCTTT.

The chain couples TRBV5-8 to TRBJ2-1, with D perhaps being TRBD1 or TRBD2 (6 bases each). CDR1 is SGHTS and CDR2 is YDEGEE in the germline V gene. The V end lost 0 bases, the J end lost 9 bases, and 10 bases lay between the germline ends. CDR3 length: 13 residues. CDR3 amino acids: CASSLEQGGEQFF. CDR3 bases: TGTGCCAGCAGCTTGGAACAGGGAGGTGAGCAGTTCTTC.

Comment on this clone: Compared with germline, one end of the junction differs, possibly owing to a read error. The V gene is TRBV28, the J gene TRBJ2-7; tentative D call: TRBD2 (6 bases). This CDR3 region has 13 residues. Per the germline V gene, CDR1 is MDHEN and CDR2 is SYDVKM. The CDR3 loop reads CASTQRRWGEKNF. In DNA, the CDR3 is TGTGCCAGCACCCAACGAAGGTGGGGGGAGAAGAACTTC.

This chain joins TRBV19 and TRBJ2-7; 9 bases agree with TRBD1. The trim removed 7 bases at V and 0 bases at J, leaving 7 bases unmatched. The CDR3 runs 15 residues. Germline CDR1 is LNHDA and CDR2 is SQIVND (reference sequence). CDR3 region: CASNKQGASSYEQYF. The CDR3 DNA reads as TGTGCCAGTAACAAACAGGGGGCCAGCTCCTACGAGCAGTACTTC.

This clone was seen a handful of times. The chain links TRBV6-1 to TRBJ1-1; D is unresolved. V was shortened by 1 base and J by 4 bases, with 10 bases between the two germline ends. Germline assignment: CDR1 MNHNS and CDR2 SASEGT. The CDR3 runs 14 residues. CDR3 DNA sequence: TGTGCCAGCAGTGAAGGACAAGAAGTCACTGAAGCTTTCTTT. The encoded protein is CASSEGQEVTEAFF.

Notes on this clone: Other DNA sequences in this sample translate to the same CDR3. The chain couples TRBV29-1 to TRBJ1-5, with D maybe TRBD1 (6 bases). Germline lookup yields CDR1 SQVTM and CDR2 ANQGSEA. V lost 6 bases and J 0 bases, leaving 9 bases between the germline ends. The CDR3 covers 13 residues. CDR3 DNA sequence: TGCAGCGTAGGACAGTCTAGCAATCAGCCCCAGCATTTT. Translating gives CSVGQSSNQPQHF.

The genes are TRBV7-9 and TRBJ2-7; possible D gene TRBD2, 5 bases. Trimming left V 4 bases short and J 2 bases short, with 18 bases between. The CDR3 is 16 amino acids. The V gene's germline CDR1 is SEHNR and CDR2 FQNEAQ (reference sequence). As DNA, the CDR3 is TGTGCCAGCAGCTCAAGCCGCGGGCTGCTTACCTACGAGCAGTACTTC. Translation: CASSSSRGLLTYEQYF.

The rearrangement uses TRBV5-6 and TRBJ2-1; D is perhaps TRBD2 (6 bases). With 0 bases removed from V and 4 bases from J, the gap between germline ends came to 8 bases. The germline V gene has CDR1 SGHDT and CDR2 YYEEEE. The CDR3 runs 14 residues. The CDR3: CASSLGTTYNEQFF. The CDR3 nucleotides are TGTGCCAGCAGCTTGGGGACTACGTACAATGAGCAGTTCTTC.

This clone was seen only a few times. This chain links TRBV30 with TRBJ2-7; D may match TRBD1 or TRBD2 (5 bases each). Germline V gene data show CDR1 as GTSNPN and CDR2 as SVGIG (reference sequence). Trimming removed 0 bases at V and 4 bases at J, with 13 bases between. This CDR3 is 14 amino acids long. CDR3 region: CAWSVEGRIYEQYF. In nucleotides, the CDR3 is TGTGCCTGGAGTGTAGAGGGACGGATTTACGAGCAGTACTTC.

This chain links TRBV19 with TRBJ1-4, with D tentatively TRBD1 (5 bases). There are 12 residues in the CDR3. The germline gives CDR1 LNHDA, CDR2 SQIVND (reference sequence). V lost 9 bases and J lost 7, with 12 bases in between. The CDR3 reads CASSDSREKLFF. The CDR3 region has the DNA TGTGCCAGCTCTGACAGTCGTGAAAAACTGTTTTTT.

The table lists this clone with a few counts. V and J are TRBV11-3 and TRBJ2-1, with D unclear. Germline V gene data show CDR1 as SGHNT and CDR2 as YENEEA. With 5 bases removed from V and 4 bases from J, the gap between germline ends came to 9 bases. The CDR3 spans 13 residues. Here the CDR3 DNA reads TGTGCCAGCAGCCCCAATAAATACAATGAGCAGTTCTTC. Its protein product is CASSPNKYNEQFF. Combining the CDR3 with reference TRBV11-3 and TRBJ2-1 gives the whole variable domain EAGVVQSPRYKIIEKKQPVAFWCNPISGHNTLYWYLQNLGQGPELLIRYENEEAVDDSQLPKDRFSAERLKGVDSTLKIQPAELGDSAVYLCASSPNKYNEQFFGPGTRLTVL.

J is TRBJ2-5 and V is TRBV6-5; 7 bases align to TRBD2. Trimming cost V 0 bases and J 1 base; bases outside gene matches: 5. The CDR3 length is 16 residues. Per the germline V gene, CDR1 is MNHEY and CDR2 is SVGAGI. CDR3 nucleotides: TGTGCCAGCAGTTACTCCCTAGCGGAGGGCCAAGAGACCCAGTACTTC. Translating gives CASSYSLAEGQETQYF.

V gene TRBV5-6 combines with J gene TRBJ1-1; TRBD1 is a possible D gene (6 bases). Trimming left V 4 bases short and J 8 bases short, with 12 bases between. There are 12 residues in the CDR3. Germline CDR1 SGHDT, CDR2 YYEEEE. The CDR3 loop is CASSALQGEAFF. The CDR3 DNA reads as TGTGCCAGCAGCGCCCTACAGGGAGAAGCTTTCTTT.

This clone was counted a few times. The chain combines TRBV29-1 with TRBJ1-1; D is unclear. The CDR3 is 10 residues long. With 5 bases removed from V and 3 bases from J, the gap between germline ends came to 4 bases. Looked up from germline, CDR1 is SQVTM and CDR2 is ANQGSEA. CDR3 region: CSVQHTEAFF. In DNA form, the CDR3 reads TGCAGCGTTCAGCACACTGAAGCTTTCTTT. The variable domain in full, completed from reference TRBV29-1 and TRBJ1-1, reads SAVISQKPSRDICQRGTSLTIQCQVDSQVTMMFWYRQQPGQSLTLIATANQGSEATYESGFVIDKFPISRPNLTFSTLTVSNMSPEDSSIYLCSVQHTEAFFGQGTRLTVV.

The rearrangement joins TRBV7-2 to TRBJ2-1; 8 bases fit TRBD2. The CDR3 runs 16 residues. V shed 3 bases and J 5 bases; nucleotides not matched to a gene: 9. Germline assignment: CDR1 SGHTA and CDR2 FQGNSA. CDR3 sequence (DNA): TGTGCCAGCAGCTTGGTGGCAGCGGGGGCCGACAATGAGCAGTTCTTC. Translating it yields CASSLVAAGADNEQFF.

The genes are TRBV6-5 and TRBJ1-3, with 9 bases fitting TRBD1. This CDR3 is built from 14 residues. CDR1 and CDR2 (germline): MNHEY, SVGAGI. V lost 6 bases, J lost 4 bases, and 4 bases stayed unmatched. This CDR3 reads CASREQGAGNTIYF. CDR3 nucleotides: TGTGCCAGCAGAGAACAGGGGGCAGGAAACACCATATATTTT.

V usage is TRBV5-4 and J usage is TRBJ2-2; 13 bases align to TRBD2. The germline V gene has CDR1 SGHNT and CDR2 YYREEE (reference sequence). This CDR3 region has 16 residues. The trim removed 2 bases at V and 5 bases at J, leaving 3 bases unmatched. CDR3 DNA: TGTGCCAGCAGCTTTGGGACTAGCGGGGTAACCGGGGAGCTGTTTTTT. Its translation is CASSFGTSGVTGELFF.

The rearrangement joins TRBV28 to TRBJ1-2, with a tentative D call TRBD1 (5 bases). The CDR3 extends over 12 amino acids. Between the trimmed V and J ends, which lost 8 bases and 6 bases, there was a span of 13 bases. Germline values: CDR1 MDHEN, CDR2 SYDVKM. The CDR3, as DNA: TGTGCCAGCCAGGGACTTCAAAATGGCTACACCTTC. Translation: CASQGLQNGYTF.

The chain carries TRBV9 and TRBJ2-2; 8 positions match TRBD1. V shed 6 bases and J 1 base; nucleotides not matched to a gene: 11. This CDR3 is 17 amino acids long. Germline V CDR1 and CDR2: SGDLS, YYNGEE. In nucleotides, the CDR3 is TGTGCCAGCACCACTGACTCCGGGACAGGGAACACCGGGGAGCTGTTTTTT. Its protein product is CASTTDSGTGNTGELFF.

The genes are TRBV5-4 and TRBJ1-1; 10 nucleotides match TRBD1. This CDR3 is built from 16 residues. With 5 bases clipped from V and 1 base from J, the junction kept 8 bases outside the gene matches. The V gene's germline CDR1 is SGHNT and CDR2 YYREEE (reference sequence). Here the CDR3 reads CASSFDRGPGNTEAFF. In nucleotides, the CDR3 is TGTGCCAGCAGTTTCGACAGGGGGCCTGGGAACACTGAAGCTTTCTTT.

This chain uses TRBV28 with TRBJ2-7; no definite D call. The CDR3 sequence is 14 residues long. V was cut by 7 bases and J by 3 bases, with 16 bases left in between. Germline assignment: CDR1 MDHEN and CDR2 SYDVKM. Written as DNA, the CDR3 is TGTGCCAGCAAACCCGAGGTAGGGTACTACGAGCAGTACTTC. Protein: CASKPEVGYYEQYF.

For the CDR3, the DNA is TGTGCCAGCAGCCCGACAGGCGTATCCTACGAGCAGTACTTC. Residues: CASSPTGVSYEQYF. The chain is built from TRBV5-8 and TRBJ2-7; TRBD1 is a possible D gene (6 bases). In germline, CDR1 is SGHTS, CDR2 YDEGEE. V was trimmed by 4 bases and J by 1 base, leaving 12 bases between them. This CDR3 comprises 14 residues.

V gene TRBV2 combines with J gene TRBJ2-7; D call uncertain. V dropped 7 bases and J dropped 2 bases, with 18 bases sitting between them. CDR1 SNHLY and CDR2 FYNNEI come from the germline V gene. CDR3 length: 15 residues. The CDR3 spells CASTKLATLTYEQYF. CDR3 coding DNA: TGTGCCAGCACCAAGTTGGCCACCCTTACCTACGAGCAGTACTTC.

The sample holds a few counts of this clone. The genes are TRBV28 and TRBJ1-1; D might be TRBD1 (6 bases). CDR1 MDHEN and CDR2 SYDVKM come from the germline V gene. CDR3 length: 13 amino acids. Trimming shortened V by 6 bases and J by 5 bases, and 13 bases separated the two germline ends. The CDR3 DNA reads as TGTGCCAGCAGACTAACCACAGGGACTGAAGCTTTCTTT. As protein: CASRLTTGTEAFF.

This clone appeared a single time. The chain carries TRBV9 and TRBJ2-1; TRBD2 matches 14 bases. Germline CDR1 reads SGDLS; CDR2 reads YYNGEE. V dropped 1 base and J dropped 10; count of bases not matched to a gene: 7. The CDR3 loop spans 16 amino acids. CDR3 in DNA: TGTGCCAGCAGCGTAAGGGGACTAGCGGGAGATGGAGAGCAGTTCTTC. Its translation: CASSVRGLAGDGEQFF.